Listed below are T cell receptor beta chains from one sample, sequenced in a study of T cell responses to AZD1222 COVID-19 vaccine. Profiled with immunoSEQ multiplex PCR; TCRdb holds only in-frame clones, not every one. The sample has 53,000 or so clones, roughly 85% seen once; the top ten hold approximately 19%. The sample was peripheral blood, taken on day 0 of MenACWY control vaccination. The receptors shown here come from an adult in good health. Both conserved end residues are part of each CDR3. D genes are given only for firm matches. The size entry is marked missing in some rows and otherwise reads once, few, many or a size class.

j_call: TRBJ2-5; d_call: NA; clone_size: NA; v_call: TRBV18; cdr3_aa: CASSPQLGRETQYF; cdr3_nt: TGTGCCAGCTCACCACAACTGGGACGGGAGACCCAGTACTTC
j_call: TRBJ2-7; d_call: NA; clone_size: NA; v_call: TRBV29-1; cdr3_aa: CSVGGFYEQYF; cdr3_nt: TGCAGCGTCGGGGGTTTCTACGAGCAGTACTTC
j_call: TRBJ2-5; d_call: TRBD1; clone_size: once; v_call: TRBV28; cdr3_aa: CASSLTGGGQETQYF; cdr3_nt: TGTGCCAGCAGTTTGACAGGGGGCGGGCAAGAGACCCAGTACTTC
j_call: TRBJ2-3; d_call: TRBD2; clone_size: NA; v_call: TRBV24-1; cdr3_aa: CATSDSTSGRPDTQYF; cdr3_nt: TGTGCCACCAGTGACTCGACTAGCGGGAGACCAGATACGCAGTATTTT
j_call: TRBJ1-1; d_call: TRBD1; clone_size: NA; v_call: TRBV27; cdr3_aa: CASSYRGETEAFF; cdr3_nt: TGTGCCAGCAGTTACAGGGGGGAAACTGAAGCTTTCTTT
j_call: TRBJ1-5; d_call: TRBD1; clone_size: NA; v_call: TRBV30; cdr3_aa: CAWAGTGANQPQHF; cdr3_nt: TGTGCCTGGGCCGGGACAGGGGCAAATCAGCCCCAGCATTTT
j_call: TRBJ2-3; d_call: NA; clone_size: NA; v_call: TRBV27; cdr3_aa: CASSSLGPGSTDTQYF; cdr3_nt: TGTGCCAGCAGCTCCCTTGGTCCAGGGAGCACAGATACGCAGTATTTT
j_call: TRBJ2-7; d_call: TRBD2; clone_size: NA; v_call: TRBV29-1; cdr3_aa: CSGTSGYEQYF; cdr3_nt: TGCAGCGGTACTAGCGGGTACGAGCAGTACTTC
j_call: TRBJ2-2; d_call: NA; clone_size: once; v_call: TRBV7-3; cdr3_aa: CASSLTSGVNTGELFF; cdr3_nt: TGTGCCAGCAGCTTAACTAGCGGCGTAAACACCGGGGAGCTGTTTTTT
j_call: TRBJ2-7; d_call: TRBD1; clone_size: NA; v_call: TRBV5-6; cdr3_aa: CASSLGVRDSYEQYF; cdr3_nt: TGTGCCAGCAGCTTGGGGGTCCGGGACAGTTACGAGCAGTACTTC
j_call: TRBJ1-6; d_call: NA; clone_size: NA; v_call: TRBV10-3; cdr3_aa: CAISEADSKIYNSPLHF; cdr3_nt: TGTGCCATCAGTGAGGCGGACAGCAAAATTTATAATTCACCCCTCCACTTT
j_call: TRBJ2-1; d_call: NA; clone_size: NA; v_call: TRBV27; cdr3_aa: CASSRNGNEQFF; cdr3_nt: TGTGCCAGCAGTAGAAATGGCAATGAGCAGTTCTTC
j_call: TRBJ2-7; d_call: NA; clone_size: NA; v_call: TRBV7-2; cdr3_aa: CASSYPGVEQYF; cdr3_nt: TGTGCCAGCAGCTACCCAGGGGTCGAGCAGTACTTC
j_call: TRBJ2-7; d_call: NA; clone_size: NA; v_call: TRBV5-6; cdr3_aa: CASSLTGGEQYF; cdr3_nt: TGTGCCAGCAGCTTGACAGGTGGCGAGCAGTACTTC
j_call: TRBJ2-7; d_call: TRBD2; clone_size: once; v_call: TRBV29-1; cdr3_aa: CSVGGLADSYEQYF; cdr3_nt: TGCAGCGTCGGAGGACTAGCGGACTCCTACGAGCAGTACTTC
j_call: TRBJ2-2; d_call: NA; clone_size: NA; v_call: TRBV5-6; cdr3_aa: CASSYHTGELFF; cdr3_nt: TGTGCCAGCAGCTACCACACCGGGGAGCTGTTTTTT
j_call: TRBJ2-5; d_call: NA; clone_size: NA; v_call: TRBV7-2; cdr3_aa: CASSLSGTRGQETQYF; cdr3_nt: TGTGCCAGCAGCTTATCAGGGACCCGGGGCCAAGAGACCCAGTACTTC
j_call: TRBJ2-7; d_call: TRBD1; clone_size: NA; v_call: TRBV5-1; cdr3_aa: CASSPRDRGYEQYF; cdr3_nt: TGCGCCAGCAGCCCCCGGGACAGGGGGTACGAGCAGTACTTC
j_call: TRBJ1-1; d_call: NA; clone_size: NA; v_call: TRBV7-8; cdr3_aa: CASSLIGAKYEAFF; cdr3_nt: TGTGCCAGCAGCTTGATAGGAGCCAAATATGAAGCTTTCTTT
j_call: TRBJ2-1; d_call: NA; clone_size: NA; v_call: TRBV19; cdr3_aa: CASSRDGRLNEQFF; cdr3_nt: TGTGCCAGTAGTAGGGACGGGCGACTTAATGAGCAGTTCTTC
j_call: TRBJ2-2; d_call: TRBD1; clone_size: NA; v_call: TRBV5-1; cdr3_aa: CASSLMGQGVIAGELFF; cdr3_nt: TGCGCCAGCAGCTTAATGGGACAGGGGGTTATCGCCGGGGAGCTGTTTTTT
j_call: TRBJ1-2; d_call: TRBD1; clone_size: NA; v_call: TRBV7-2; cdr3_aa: CASSLGDRGNYGYTF; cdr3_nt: TGTGCCAGCAGCTTAGGGGACAGGGGAAACTATGGCTACACCTTC
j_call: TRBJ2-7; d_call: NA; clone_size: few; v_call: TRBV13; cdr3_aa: CASSSDSRAYEQYF; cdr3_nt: TGTGCCAGCAGCTCGGACTCCCGAGCCTACGAGCAGTACTTC
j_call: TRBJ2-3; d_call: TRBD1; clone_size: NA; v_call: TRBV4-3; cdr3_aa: CASPAKGTEKDTQYF; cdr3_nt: TGCGCCAGCCCAGCCAAGGGGACAGAGAAAGATACGCAGTATTTT
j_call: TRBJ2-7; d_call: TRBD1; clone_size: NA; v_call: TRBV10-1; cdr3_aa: CASSEHRGQGKREQYF; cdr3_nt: TGCGCCAGCAGTGAGCATCGGGGACAGGGAAAACGCGAGCAGTACTTC
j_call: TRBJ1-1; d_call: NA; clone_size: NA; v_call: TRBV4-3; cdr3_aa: CASSQAERGTEAFF; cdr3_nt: TGCGCCAGCAGCCAAGCAGAGAGGGGCACTGAAGCTTTCTTT
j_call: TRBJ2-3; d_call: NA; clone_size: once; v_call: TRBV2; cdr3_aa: CASSQGISSTDTQYF; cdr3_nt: TGTGCCAGCAGTCAAGGGATTTCTAGCACAGATACGCAGTATTTT
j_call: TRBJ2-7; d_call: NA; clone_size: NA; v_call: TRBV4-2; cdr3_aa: CASSQDLRESEQYF; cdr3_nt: TGTGCCAGCAGCCAAGATCTGCGAGAGTCCGAGCAGTACTTC
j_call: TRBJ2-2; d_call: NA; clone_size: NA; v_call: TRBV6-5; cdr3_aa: CASSYDRSNTGELFF; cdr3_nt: TGTGCCAGCAGTTACGACAGATCGAACACCGGGGAGCTGTTTTTT
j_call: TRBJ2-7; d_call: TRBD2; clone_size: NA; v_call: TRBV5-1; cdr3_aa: CASSLFSGATYEQYF; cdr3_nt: TGCGCCAGCAGCTTGTTTAGCGGGGCTACCTACGAGCAGTACTTC
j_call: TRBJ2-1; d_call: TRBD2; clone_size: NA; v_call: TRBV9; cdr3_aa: CASSKVGLAGGGGSYNEQFF; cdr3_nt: TGTGCCAGCTCGAAGGTGGGACTAGCGGGAGGGGGCGGCTCCTACAATGAGCAGTTCTTC
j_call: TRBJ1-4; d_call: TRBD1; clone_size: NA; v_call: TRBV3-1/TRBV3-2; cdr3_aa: CASSPPGQWNEKLFF; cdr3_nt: TGTGCCAGCAGTCCTCCGGGACAGTGGAATGAAAAACTGTTTTTT
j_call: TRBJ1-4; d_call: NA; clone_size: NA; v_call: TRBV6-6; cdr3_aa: CASSYREDVEKLFF; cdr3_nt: TGTGCCAGCAGTTACAGGGAAGACGTGGAAAAACTGTTTTTT
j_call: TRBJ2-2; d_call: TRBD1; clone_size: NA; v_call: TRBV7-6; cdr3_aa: CASSLWTGGVSGGELFF; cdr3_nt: TGTGCCAGCAGCTTATGGACAGGGGGGGTATCTGGCGGGGAGCTGTTTTTT
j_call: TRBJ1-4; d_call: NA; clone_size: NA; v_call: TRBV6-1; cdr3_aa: CASSSGRSNEKLFF; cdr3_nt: TGTGCCAGCAGTTCTGGCAGATCTAATGAAAAACTGTTTTTT